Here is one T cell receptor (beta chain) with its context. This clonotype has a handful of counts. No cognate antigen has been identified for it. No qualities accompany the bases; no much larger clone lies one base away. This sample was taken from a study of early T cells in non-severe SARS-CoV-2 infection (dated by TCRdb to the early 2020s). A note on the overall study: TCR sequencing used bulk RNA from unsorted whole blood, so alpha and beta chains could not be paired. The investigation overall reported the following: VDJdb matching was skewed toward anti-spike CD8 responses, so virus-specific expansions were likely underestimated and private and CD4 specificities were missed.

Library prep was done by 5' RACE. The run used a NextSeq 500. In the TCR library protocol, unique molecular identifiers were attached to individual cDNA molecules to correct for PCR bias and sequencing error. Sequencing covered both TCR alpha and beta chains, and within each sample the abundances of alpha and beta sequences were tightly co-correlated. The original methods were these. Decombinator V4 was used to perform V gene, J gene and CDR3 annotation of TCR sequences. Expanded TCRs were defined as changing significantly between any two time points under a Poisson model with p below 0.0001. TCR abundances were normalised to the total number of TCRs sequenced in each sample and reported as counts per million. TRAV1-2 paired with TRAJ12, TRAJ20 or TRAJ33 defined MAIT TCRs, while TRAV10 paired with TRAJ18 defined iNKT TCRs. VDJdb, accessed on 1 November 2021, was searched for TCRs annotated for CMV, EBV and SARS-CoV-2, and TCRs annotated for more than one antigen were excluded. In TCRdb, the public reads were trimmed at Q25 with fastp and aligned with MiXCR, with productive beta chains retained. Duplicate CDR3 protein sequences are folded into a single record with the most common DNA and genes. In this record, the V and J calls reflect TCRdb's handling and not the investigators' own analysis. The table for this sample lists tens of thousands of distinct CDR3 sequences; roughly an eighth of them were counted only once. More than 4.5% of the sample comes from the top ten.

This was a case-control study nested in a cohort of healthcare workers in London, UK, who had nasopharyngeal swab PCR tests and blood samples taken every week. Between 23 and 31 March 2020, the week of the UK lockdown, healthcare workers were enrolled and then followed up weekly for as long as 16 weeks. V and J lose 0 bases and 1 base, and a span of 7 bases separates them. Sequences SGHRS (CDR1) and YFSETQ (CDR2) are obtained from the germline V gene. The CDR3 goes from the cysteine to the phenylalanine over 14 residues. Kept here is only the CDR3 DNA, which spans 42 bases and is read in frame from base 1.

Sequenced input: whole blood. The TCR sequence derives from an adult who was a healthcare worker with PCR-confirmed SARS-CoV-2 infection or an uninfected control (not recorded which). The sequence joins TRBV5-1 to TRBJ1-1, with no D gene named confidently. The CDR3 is CASSLVSENTEAFF. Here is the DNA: TGCGCCAGCAGCTTGGTATCGGAGAACACTGAAGCTTTCTTT.